This T cell receptor (beta chain) was captured in a study of CD8+CD57+ T cells in acquired aplastic anemia. TCR beta VDJ and CDR3 profiles were obtained from a genomic DNA template. TCRdb recomputed calls from the reads with MiXCR, one row per CDR3 protein. The table lists 250,000 to 350,000 distinct CDR3 sequences, 45% to 65% of them singletons. Only a few counts were recorded for this clonotype. Sequencing input: sorted CD4+, CD8+, or CD8+CD57+ T cells (not recorded which) from PBMCs. This receptor was identified in a human donor with severe aplastic anemia or a healthy control (not recorded which).

CDR3 in DNA: TGTGCCACCAGCAGACCAGACGGCGGAACACCCCTCCACTTT. It translates to CATSRPDGGTPLHF. The gene calls are TRBV15 and TRBJ1-6, with D uncertain. The CDR3 length is 14 residues. The germline CDR1 and CDR2 sequences are LNHNV and YYDKDF (reference sequence). The ends were cut back, 2 bases at V and 11 bases at J, with 13 bases in the middle.